This T cell receptor (beta chain) was retrieved from a study of OX40 agonist ivuxolimab in advanced cancers. Sequenced by immunoSEQ multiplex PCR; TCRdb stores in-frame clones only, minus some. The sample includes over 45,000 clones, approximately 86% seen only once; the top ten take roughly 0.99%. Trimming took off 8 bases at V and 2 bases at J, with 18 bases between the two ends. There are 15 residues in the CDR3. Germline CDR1 reads MNHEY; CDR2 reads SMNVEV (reference sequence). The chain couples TRBV27 to TRBJ1-2; D may be TRBD1 (6 bases). The material was CD4+ or CD8+ T cells sorted from blood, obtained in a trial of the OX40 agonist ivuxolimab. The source is an adult with an advanced solid tumor such as melanoma, head and neck, liver or kidney cancer. The CDR3 sequence is CASRPAGGGNYGYTF. The CDR3 nucleotides are TGTGCCAGCCGACCCGCGGGAGGGGGGAACTATGGCTACACCTTC.